This T cell receptor beta chain was documented in a study of T cells in Graves' hyperthyroidism and ophthalmopathy. Study-wide results and limits: A 13 V-J model separated ophthalmopathy from stable hyperthyroidism. Blood also contained most expanded thyroid clonotypes above 0.001.

Template material for amplifying TCR beta CDR3 regions consisted of RNA transcripts. The study used the HTBI primer set for a first-round RT-PCR of the TCR CDR3. TCRdb re-called the multiplex PCR reads through MiXCR, storing one row per CDR3 protein. This table holds about 260,000 distinct CDR3 sequences, 20% to 30% found once. The diagnostic basis comprised clinical symptoms, serum thyroxine and TRAb, thyroid ultrasound and orbital computed tomography. The blood sample dates from first hyperthyroidism diagnosis, preceding any ophthalmopathy symptoms. As for this clonotype: What it recognizes is unknown.

V was clipped by 1 base and J by 5 bases; unmatched bases: 5. The length of the CDR3 is 14 residues. Germline loops: CDR1 SGHTA, CDR2 FQGNSA. Sequencing was done on a sample of blood. The chain employs TRBV7-2 and TRBJ2-7; 7 bases line up with TRBD1. The sequence was obtained from a middle-aged man with Graves' hyperthyroidism that later progressed to Graves' ophthalmopathy. The chain's CDR3 is CASSLDRGFDEQYF. CDR3 nucleotides: TGTGCCAGCAGCTTAGACAGGGGATTCGACGAGCAGTACTTC.